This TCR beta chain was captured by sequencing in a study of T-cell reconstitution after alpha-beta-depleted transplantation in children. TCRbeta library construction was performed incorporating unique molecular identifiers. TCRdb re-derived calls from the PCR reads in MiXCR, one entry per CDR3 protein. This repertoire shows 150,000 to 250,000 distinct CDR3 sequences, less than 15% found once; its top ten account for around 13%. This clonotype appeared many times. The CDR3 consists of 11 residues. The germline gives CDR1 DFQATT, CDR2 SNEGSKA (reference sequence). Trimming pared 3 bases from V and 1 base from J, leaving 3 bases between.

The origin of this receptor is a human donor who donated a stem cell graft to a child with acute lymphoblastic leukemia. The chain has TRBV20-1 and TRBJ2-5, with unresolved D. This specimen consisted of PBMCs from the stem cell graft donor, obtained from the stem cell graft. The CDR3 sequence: CSARGQETQYF. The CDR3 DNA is TGCAGTGCTAGGGGCCAAGAGACCCAGTACTTC.